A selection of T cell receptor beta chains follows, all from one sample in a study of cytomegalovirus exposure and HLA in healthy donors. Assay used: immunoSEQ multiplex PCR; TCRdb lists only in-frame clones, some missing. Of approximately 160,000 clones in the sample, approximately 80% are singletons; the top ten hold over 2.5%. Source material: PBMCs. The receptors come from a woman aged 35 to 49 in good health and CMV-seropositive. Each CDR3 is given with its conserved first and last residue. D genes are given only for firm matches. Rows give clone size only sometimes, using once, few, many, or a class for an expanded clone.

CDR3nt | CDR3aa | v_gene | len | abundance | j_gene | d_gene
TGTGCCAGCTTGAAAAGCGGAGAGGGGGTTAACTATGGCTACACCTTC | CASLKSGEGVNYGYTF | TRBV2 | 16 | NA | TRBJ1-2 | NA
TGTGCCAGCAGCTCCGACTACGAGCAGTACTTC | CASSSDYEQYF | TRBV7-8 | 11 | NA | TRBJ2-7 | NA
TGTGCCAGCAGCTTTGAAGCAACCCAGAACACTGAAGCTTTCTTT | CASSFEATQNTEAFF | TRBV11-3 | 15 | NA | TRBJ1-1 | NA
TGTGCCAGCAGTATCGACAGGCAAAGCTCCTATAATTCACCCCTCCACTTT | CASSIDRQSSYNSPLHF | TRBV2 | 17 | once | TRBJ1-6 | NA
TGTGCCAGCAGCCCTGGGGGACTTACAAGGTGGGATGAGCAGTTCTTC | CASSPGGLTRWDEQFF | TRBV21-1 | 16 | NA | TRBJ2-1 | NA
TGTGCCATCAGTGATGCAGGGGGCACTGAAGCTTTCTTT | CAISDAGGTEAFF | TRBV10-3 | 13 | NA | TRBJ1-1 | TRBD1
TGTGCCAGCAGCTTAGTCCCAGGGCCCCTCTCTGGAAACACCATATATTTT | CASSLVPGPLSGNTIYF | TRBV7-2 | 17 | NA | TRBJ1-3 | NA
TGTGCCAGCAGTCCGACAGGGTTTTACGGCTACACCTTC | CASSPTGFYGYTF | TRBV28 | 13 | NA | TRBJ1-2 | TRBD1
TGTGCCAGCAGTTATCTAGTGGGCCAAGAGACCCAGTACTTC | CASSYLVGQETQYF | TRBV6-6 | 14 | NA | TRBJ2-5 | NA
TGTGCCAGCTCACTTTTGGCAGGGGGTCTCGACGAGCAGTACTTC | CASSLLAGGLDEQYF | TRBV18 | 15 | NA | TRBJ2-7 | TRBD1
TGCGCCAGCAGCTTGGAGCGGGGGGGGGATACGCAGTATTTT | CASSLERGGDTQYF | TRBV5-1 | 14 | NA | TRBJ2-3 | TRBD2
TGTGCCAGCAGCTTAATGGGGACACTTCTAGCCAAAAACATTCAGTACTTC | CASSLMGTLLAKNIQYF | TRBV7-2 | 17 | NA | TRBJ2-4 | NA
TGTGCCAGCAGCGCCGGGACAGGGAAGCAGCCCCAGCATTTT | CASSAGTGKQPQHF | TRBV9 | 14 | NA | TRBJ1-5 | TRBD1
TGCGCCAGCAGCTGGCAGGGGGCCGGTGGCTACACCTTC | CASSWQGAGGYTF | TRBV5-1 | 13 | NA | TRBJ1-2 | TRBD1
TGTGCCAGCAGCGTAGCACAGGGAACGGAAGCTTTCTTT | CASSVAQGTEAFF | TRBV9 | 13 | NA | TRBJ1-1 | NA
TGTGCCAGCTCACCCGATAGCGGGAGAGTTTTGTTCTTC | CASSPDSGRVLFF | TRBV18 | 13 | NA | TRBJ2-1 | TRBD2
TGTGCCAGCAGCTCCGGGACTAGCGGGAGCCAAGAGACCCAGTACTTC | CASSSGTSGSQETQYF | TRBV5-4 | 16 | NA | TRBJ2-5 | TRBD2
TGTGCCAGCAGCTGGGGCGAGGCACCCCTCCACTTT | CASSWGEAPLHF | TRBV7-2 | 12 | NA | TRBJ1-6 | NA
TGTGCCTGGAGTAACCGAGAGACAGGGAGCTCCTATAATTCACCCCTCCACTTT | CAWSNRETGSSYNSPLHF | TRBV30 | 18 | NA | TRBJ1-6 | TRBD1
TGTGCCAGCAGTTTATCGCTGGGGGGTCAGCCCCAGCATTTT | CASSLSLGGQPQHF | TRBV27 | 14 | NA | TRBJ1-5 | NA